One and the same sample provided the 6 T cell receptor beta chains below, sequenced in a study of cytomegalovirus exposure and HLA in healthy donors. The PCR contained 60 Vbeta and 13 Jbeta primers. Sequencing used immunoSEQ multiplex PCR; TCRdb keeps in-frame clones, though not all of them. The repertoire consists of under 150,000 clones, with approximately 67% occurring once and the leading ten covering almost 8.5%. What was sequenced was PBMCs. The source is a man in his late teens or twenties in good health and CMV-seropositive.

The CDR3 is CASNERTSGSYNEQFF. The CDR3 DNA is TGCGCCAGCAACGAACGGACTAGCGGGTCCTACAATGAGCAGTTCTTC. The chain has TRBV5-1 and TRBJ2-1; 11 positions agree with TRBD2. The trim removed 6 bases at V and 1 base at J, leaving 6 bases unmatched. The CDR3 extends over 16 amino acids. Germline lookup yields CDR1 SGHRS and CDR2 YFSETQ. Drawing the rest from reference TRBV5-1 and TRBJ2-1, the complete variable domain is KAGVTQTPRYLIKTRGQQVTLSCSPISGHRSVSWYQQTPGQGLQFLFEYFSETQRNKGNFPGRFSGRQFSNSRSEMNVSTLELGDSALYLCASNERTSGSYNEQFFGPGTRLTVL.

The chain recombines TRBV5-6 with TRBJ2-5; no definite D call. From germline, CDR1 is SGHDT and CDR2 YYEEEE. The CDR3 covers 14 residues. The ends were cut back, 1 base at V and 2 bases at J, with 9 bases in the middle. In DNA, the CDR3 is TGTGCCAGCAGCTTGACTCGGTTACAAGAGACCCAGTACTTC. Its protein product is CASSLTRLQETQYF.

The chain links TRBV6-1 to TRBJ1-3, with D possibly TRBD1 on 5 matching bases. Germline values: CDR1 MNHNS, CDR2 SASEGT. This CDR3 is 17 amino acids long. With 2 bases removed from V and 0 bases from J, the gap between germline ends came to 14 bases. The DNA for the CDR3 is TGTGCCAGCAGTGAAAATGTCAGGGCAGACTCTGGAAACACCATATATTTT. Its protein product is CASSENVRADSGNTIYF.

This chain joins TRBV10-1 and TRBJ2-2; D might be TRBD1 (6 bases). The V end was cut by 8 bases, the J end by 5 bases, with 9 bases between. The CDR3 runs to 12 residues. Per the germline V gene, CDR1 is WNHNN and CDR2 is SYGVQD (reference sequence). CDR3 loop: CASRTDTGELFF. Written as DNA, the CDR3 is TGCGCCAGCCGGACAGATACCGGGGAGCTGTTTTTT.

The CDR3 loop reads CASRHVGDTRVNTQYF. The CDR3, as DNA: TGTGCCAGCAGACACGTTGGGGACACACGAGTAAATACGCAGTATTTT. The chain recombines TRBV7-2 with TRBJ2-3; D is possibly TRBD1 (6 bases). V dropped 6 bases and J dropped 7 bases, with 23 bases sitting between them. Germline V lookup: CDR1 SGHTA, CDR2 FQGNSA. CDR3 length: 16 amino acids.

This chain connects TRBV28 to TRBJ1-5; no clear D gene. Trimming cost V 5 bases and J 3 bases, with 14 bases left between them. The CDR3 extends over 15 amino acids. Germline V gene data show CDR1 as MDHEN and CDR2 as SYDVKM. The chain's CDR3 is CASSPRQIFNQPQHF. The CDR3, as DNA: TGTGCCAGCAGTCCCCGACAAATTTTCAATCAGCCCCAGCATTTT. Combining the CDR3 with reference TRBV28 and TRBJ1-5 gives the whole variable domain DVKVTQSSRYLVKRTGEKVFLECVQDMDHENMFWYRQDPGLGLRLIYFSYDVKMKEKGDIPEGYSVSREKKERFSLILESASTNQTSMYLCASSPRQIFNQPQHFGDGTRLSIL.